This T cell receptor beta chain was sequenced in a study of CD8+ T cells in alopecia areata. Study conclusions and caveats: Higher clonality than in normal scalp was seen in lesional scalp, especially alopecia totalis/universalis.

Note on this clone: What it recognizes is unknown.

RNA was extracted and reverse transcribed into cDNA as the sequencing template. Clones were read by immunoSEQ multiplex PCR, and TCRdb kept only the in-frame ones, dropping some. This table has more than 150,000 clones, around half appearing once. Germline values: CDR1 MNHEY, CDR2 SMNVEV (reference sequence). The CDR3 sequence is 14 residues long. The sample consisted of CD8+ T cells sorted from blood, taken at week 0. This sequence was found in a human donor with alopecia areata. V and J are TRBV27 and TRBJ2-5; maybe TRBD2 (6 bases). The end of the DNA aligns better with TRBJ2-7, so the J call may be wrong. The CDR3 DNA sequence: TGTGCCAGCAGTCCTAGCGTCGGCTCCTACGAGCAGTACTTC. Translation gives CASSPSVGSYEQYF.